The clone carrying this TCR beta chain was found once. Its specificity is unknown. The CDR3 is 14 amino acids. Germline V gene sequence: CDR1 LGHNA, CDR2 YSLEER. V dropped 0 bases and J dropped 7 bases, with 12 bases sitting between them. It was with 60 Vbeta and 13 Jbeta primers that the PCR ran. Some clones are missing from TCRdb's copy, which holds only in-frame ones; the method was immunoSEQ multiplex PCR. The table lists roughly 100,000 clones, 73% of them singletons, with roughly 3.5% in the top ten. The data were taken from a study of cytomegalovirus exposure and HLA in healthy donors. Whole-study results and caveats: The study dropped some indistinguishable V segments, TRBV6-2 and TRBV6-3 among them. Through in vitro validation, three CMV-associated chains were shown to be specific for CMV antigens. CMV serostatus was the only recorded immune exposure for donors.

The sample consisted of PBMCs. The gene calls are TRBV4-3 and TRBJ1-2; D is undetermined. The TCR originated in a man between 35 and 55 years old in good health and CMV-seronegative. Written as DNA, the CDR3 is TGCGCCAGCAGCCAAGATTCCTCGACGGGTGGCTACACCTTC. Translated: CASSQDSSTGGYTF.